These T cell receptor beta chains were read from a single sample in a study of T cells in Graves' hyperthyroidism and ophthalmopathy. TCRdb itself ran the multiplex PCR reads through MiXCR, one entry per CDR3 protein. The sample shows roughly 400,000 distinct CDR3 sequences, over 13% of them seen only once. Sequencing input: blood. The origin of the receptors is a man between 45 and 60 years old with Graves' ophthalmopathy. Each CDR3 is given with its conserved first and last residue.

V gene	CDR3 protein
TRBV30	CAWASQGHNEQFF
TRBV5-1	CASSSGGGSTEKLFF
TRBV7-9	CASSFGQGSQPQHF
TRBV12-3/TRBV12-4	CASRLAGLRREQFF
TRBV6-5	CASSYSRGQPQHF
TRBV9	CASSVDRDSYEQYF
TRBV4-1	CASSQARGQNTGELFF
TRBV3-1	CASSQDGTSGSHGELFF
TRBV11-3	CASSARLAETYEQYF
TRBV7-2	CASSSLGSGNTIYF
TRBV15	CATSKGLADTGELFF
TRBV6-1	CATSQQTNTEAFF
TRBV11-3	CASSFGGRRNEQFF
TRBV19	CASSPTSGRYVDTQYF
TRBV12-3/TRBV12-4	CASSLAGLGNQPQHF
TRBV18	CASSPLEVNEQFF
TRBV12-3/TRBV12-4	CASRPTGVDTQYF
TRBV6-1	CASSAGGSYNEQFF
TRBV11-3	CASSLDLEWRSNEQFF
TRBV5-6	CASSLGTPETQHF
TRBV4-1	CASSHDWRGNEQFF
TRBV28	CASSLRRHPEAFF
TRBV2	CASPLWSGSKHRGAVF
TRBV7-9	CASSLGGQGTGTEAFF
TRBV29-1	CSVEDLAEPRYNEQLF
TRBV20-1	CSARVVASGSPQYF
TRBV3-1	CASSQLTGGEQYF
TRBV3-1	CASSQDQGEKLFF
TRBV15	CATSNGLESYEQYF
TRBV7-3	CASSLGRVPGDEQYF
TRBV9	CASSPQAGVQETQYF
TRBV19	CASSPVVTAGGELFF
TRBV10-3	CASTGTGSTDTQYF
TRBV6-1	CASSQGQGGSGYTF
TRBV20-1	CSARPRTSGMYSYEQYF
TRBV27	CASSDWEGATNTGELFF
TRBV7-9	CASSPPGAVGHETQYF
TRBV9	CASSVVGKETQYF
TRBV2	CVSRERAQESQYF
TRBV20-1	CSAVRLDTTDTQYF
TRBV6-1	CASSYWLAGGPTGELFF
TRBV20-1	CSASVTDEQFF
TRBV3-1	CASTQTPGSQPQHF
TRBV5-1	CASSKTGPYNEQFF
TRBV7-8	CASSLEGGQGAKKLFF
TRBV6-1	CASTGTDYGYTF
TRBV6-5	CASSYPLAGGSGTDTQYF
TRBV24-1	CATSDRVALYF
TRBV25-1	CASRGDWGSSYNEQFF
TRBV2	CASTSLEMNTEAFF
TRBV12-3/TRBV12-4	CASSPTFHDTQYF
TRBV3-1	CASSHRWTGSGNTIYF
TRBV10-3	CATREVANNEQFF